The 24 T cell receptor beta chains below were found in one sample sequenced in a study of naive and memory T cell subsets. Study-level results: Especially in CD8 cells, naive repertoires contained a few larger clonotypes, possibly CD45RA-re-expressing memory cells.

No antigen has been identified for these receptors. The beta constant-region primer was an equimolar mix of two oligonucleotides covering TRBC1 and TRBC2. Four rounds of PCR amplified the ligated cDNA using nested alpha and beta constant-region primers plus SP2. MiXCR, run by TCRdb on the UMI-ligation and nested PCR reads, gives a single entry per CDR3 protein. Of approximately 150,000 distinct CDR3 sequences listed, roughly 23% were seen once; the top ten hold over 0.09%. Sequencing input: naive CD4+ T cells from blood. The source is a human donor in good health.

The CDR3 region is CASSQDYRRGHGYTF. CDR3 DNA sequence: TGTGCCAGCAGCCAAGATTATCGCAGGGGGCATGGCTACACCTTC. The chain joins TRBV3-1 to TRBJ1-2; TRBD1 aligns across 8 bases. The CDR3 has 15 residues. Germline-derived CDR1 and CDR2 are LGHDT and YNNKEL (reference sequence). Trimming took 0 bases from V and 6 from J; bases not matched to a gene: 6.

The V and J genes are TRBV6-6 and TRBJ2-2; D not resolved. This CDR3 contains 16 residues. With 7 bases removed from V and 0 bases from J, the gap between germline ends came to 15 bases. Germline CDR1 is MNHNY and CDR2 is SVGAGI (reference sequence). The CDR3 here is CASISVSPSNTGELFF. CDR3 DNA sequence: TGTGCCAGCATCTCCGTTTCGCCCTCGAACACCGGGGAGCTGTTTTTT.

The chain carries TRBV7-9 and TRBJ1-2; no definite D call. The V end was cut by 5 bases, the J end by 7 bases, with 11 bases between. The CDR3 consists of 12 residues. Germline V lookup: CDR1 SEHNR, CDR2 FQNEAQ (reference sequence). The CDR3 here is CASSLPRSGYTF. CDR3 in DNA: TGTGCCAGCAGCCTCCCCCGAAGTGGCTACACCTTC. Supplemented by reference TRBV7-9 and TRBJ1-2, the full variable domain reads DTGVSQNPRHKITKRGQNVTFRCDPISEHNRLYWYRQTLGQGPEFLTYFQNEAQLEKSRLLSDRFSAERPKGSFSTLEIQRTEQGDSAMYLCASSLPRSGYTFGSGTRLTVV.

This clonotype was detected ten times or more. The chain combines TRBV27 with TRBJ2-1, with 7 bases aligning to TRBD2. In germline, CDR1 is MNHEY, CDR2 SMNVEV (reference sequence). The CDR3 contains 16 residues. The trim removed 4 bases at V and 0 bases at J, leaving 6 bases unmatched. This CDR3 reads CASSSRGGSSYNEQFF. The CDR3 region has the DNA TGTGCCAGCAGTTCACGCGGGGGAAGCTCCTACAATGAGCAGTTCTTC.

This clonotype was picked up a small number of times. V usage is TRBV7-2 and J usage is TRBJ2-7; TRBD1 agrees at 7 bases. The CDR3 sequence is 15 residues long. Germline V lookup: CDR1 SGHTA, CDR2 FQGNSA. The ends lost 1 base at V and 6 bases at J; junction bases unmatched: 9. The CDR3 loop is CASSLGSLTGSEQYF. In nucleotides, the CDR3 is TGTGCCAGCAGCTTAGGCTCTCTGACAGGGTCCGAGCAGTACTTC. Drawing the rest from reference TRBV7-2 and TRBJ2-7, the complete variable domain is GAGVSQSPSNKVTEKGKDVELRCDPISGHTALYWYRQSLGQGLEFLIYFQGNSAPDKSGLPSDRFSAERTGGSVSTLTIQRTQQEDSAVYLCASSLGSLTGSEQYFGPGTRLTVT.

This clonotype was detected a few times. This chain joins TRBV6-5 and TRBJ2-1; 8 nucleotides line up with TRBD2. Unmatched junction bases numbered 5, after V lost 6 bases and J lost 1 base. The CDR3 runs to 15 residues. CDR1 and CDR2 from the germline V gene are MNHEY and SVGAGI. The CDR3 region is CASRDSGSSYNEQFF. In DNA form, the CDR3 reads TGTGCCAGCAGAGACAGCGGGAGTTCCTACAATGAGCAGTTCTTC.

This clonotype was counted many times. This CDR3 reads CASSTTSGPDTQYF. The CDR3 DNA is TGCGCCAGCAGCACTACTAGCGGGCCAGATACGCAGTATTTT. The chain employs TRBV5-1 and TRBJ2-3; 9 bases fit TRBD2. The CDR3 totals 14 residues. J was trimmed by 4 bases and V by 4 bases; bases with no gene match: 4. Germline V gene sequence: CDR1 SGHRS, CDR2 YFSETQ.

The V and J genes are TRBV4-2 and TRBJ1-2, with 7 bases matching TRBD1. The CDR3 is 16 amino acids. CDR1 and CDR2 from the germline V gene are LGHNA and YNFKEQ. V was clipped by 4 bases and J by 4 bases; unmatched bases: 12. This CDR3 is CASSPPGRQGFYGYTF. The DNA of the CDR3 is TGTGCCAGCAGCCCACCCGGGCGACAGGGCTTCTATGGCTACACCTTC.

The chain carries TRBV28 and TRBJ2-4; perhaps TRBD1 as D (6 bases). Germline V lookup: CDR1 MDHEN, CDR2 SYDVKM. The CDR3 spans 15 residues. The V end lost 7 bases, the J end lost 7 bases, and 20 bases lay between the germline ends. CDR3 sequence: CASNPYRESDNIQYF. The CDR3 DNA reads TGTGCCAGCAACCCGTACAGGGAAAGTGACAACATTCAGTACTTC.

The table lists this clonotype with a few counts. This rearrangement joins TRBV5-1 to TRBJ2-1; 8 nucleotides match TRBD1. CDR1 SGHRS and CDR2 YFSETQ come from the germline V gene. V shed 0 bases, J shed 12 bases, and the junction held 5 bases outside the gene matches. The CDR3 spans 13 residues. CDR3 nucleotides: TGCGCCAGCAGCTTGGAGGCCGGGACAGGGCAGTTCTTC. It is translated as CASSLEAGTGQFF.

The rearrangement links TRBV12-3 or TRBV12-4 to TRBJ1-5; D is ambiguous. Trimming cost V 2 bases and J 0 bases, with 8 bases left between them. The CDR3 length is 15 residues. DNA for the CDR3: TGTGCCAGCAGTTTAAGTGGGGATAGCAATCAGCCCCAGCATTTT. It is translated as CASSLSGDSNQPQHF.

The V call is TRBV6-2 or TRBV6-3, the J call TRBJ2-7; D gene unclear. The germline V gene has CDR1 MNHEY and CDR2 SVGEGT. The CDR3 consists of 13 residues. V lost 2 bases and J 4 bases, leaving 9 bases between the germline ends. The CDR3 DNA reads TGTGCCAGCAGTTACAGCAGAGTGTACGAGCAGTACTTC. Protein product: CASSYSRVYEQYF.

There are many counts of this clonotype. The chain uses TRBV12-3 or TRBV12-4 and TRBJ1-5, with D possibly being TRBD1 (6 bases). The V end lost 6 bases, the J end lost 6 bases, and 12 bases lay between the germline ends. This CDR3 region has 13 residues. In nucleotides, the CDR3 is TGTGCCAGCAGCCCCAGGGGAGGTCAGCCCCAGCATTTT. It encodes CASSPRGGQPQHF.

The rearrangement links TRBV7-2 to TRBJ2-3; D is ambiguous. Trimming removed 1 base from V and 2 bases from J, with 7 bases in between. The CDR3 length is 14 residues. Germline CDR1 is SGHTA and CDR2 is FQGNSA. As DNA, the CDR3 is TGTGCCAGCAGCTTAGGGTCCTACACAGATACGCAGTATTTT. Its protein product is CASSLGSYTDTQYF.

V and J are TRBV11-3 and TRBJ1-2; D might be TRBD1 (5 bases). The germline V gene has CDR1 SGHNT and CDR2 YENEEA. Trimming cost V 5 bases and J 5 bases, with 9 bases left between them. CDR3 length: 12 residues. CDR3 in amino acids: CASSPDRYGYTF. CDR3 sequence (DNA): TGTGCCAGCAGCCCCGACAGATATGGCTACACCTTC. Full variable domain (outside the CDR3, taken from reference TRBV11-3 and TRBJ1-2): EAGVVQSPRYKIIEKKQPVAFWCNPISGHNTLYWYLQNLGQGPELLIRYENEEAVDDSQLPKDRFSAERLKGVDSTLKIQPAELGDSAVYLCASSPDRYGYTFGSGTRLTVV.

This clonotype was seen a few times. The V and J genes are TRBV27 and TRBJ2-3; D is unresolved. CDR3 size: 11 residues. Trimming removed 6 bases at V and 2 bases at J, with 3 bases between. Germline loops: CDR1 MNHEY, CDR2 SMNVEV (reference sequence). CDR3 loop: CASRVTDTQYF. CDR3 sequence (DNA): TGTGCCAGCAGGGTCACAGATACGCAGTATTTT.

The chain is built from TRBV29-1 and TRBJ1-2; D gene uncertain. The CDR3 contains 11 residues. V was pared by 3 bases and J by 4 bases, with 6 bases between. Germline CDR1 and CDR2: SQVTM and ANQGSEA. The CDR3 loop reads CSVDSLYGYTF. For the CDR3, the DNA is TGCAGCGTTGACTCCCTCTATGGCTACACCTTC.

The chain uses TRBV5-4 and TRBJ2-7, with D tentatively TRBD1 or TRBD2 (5 bases each). The ends were cut back, 4 bases at V and 4 bases at J, with 15 bases in the middle. The CDR3 has 14 residues. Germline-derived CDR1 and CDR2 are SGHNT and YYREEE (reference sequence). Here the CDR3 reads CASSIRDGHYEQYF. As DNA, the CDR3 is TGTGCCAGCAGCATCCGGGACGGTCATTACGAGCAGTACTTC. Combining the CDR3 with reference TRBV5-4 and TRBJ2-7 gives the whole variable domain ETGVTQSPTHLIKTRGQQVTLRCSSQSGHNTVSWYQQALGQGPQFIFQYYREEENGRGNFPPRFSGLQFPNYSSELNVNALELDDSALYLCASSIRDGHYEQYFGPGTRLTVT.

The J gene is TRBJ1-2, the V gene TRBV6-5; no definite D call. Germline-derived CDR1 and CDR2 are MNHEY and SVGAGI. The V gene lost 0 bases and the J gene lost 4 bases, with 9 bases spanning the gap. This CDR3 is built from 14 residues. In nucleotides, the CDR3 is TGTGCCAGCAGTTACTCGTCACGGATCTATGGCTACACCTTC. Its protein is CASSYSSRIYGYTF.

The chain recombines TRBV14 with TRBJ2-1, with 7 bases matching TRBD2. The V gene end was trimmed by 1 base and the J gene end by 3 bases; junction bases not matched to a gene: 6. The V gene's germline CDR1 is SGHDN and CDR2 FVKESK. The CDR3 runs 16 residues. CDR3 residues: CASSQGLAAFYNEQFF. CDR3 coding DNA: TGTGCCAGCAGCCAAGGTCTAGCGGCTTTCTACAATGAGCAGTTCTTC.

This clonotype was seen a handful of times. CDR3 sequence reads: CASSLSGAVEKLFF. CDR3 DNA: TGTGCCAGCAGCTTGTCAGGGGCTGTTGAAAAACTGTTTTTT. V and J are TRBV5-6 and TRBJ1-4; weak D call: TRBD1 (6 bases). Germline V gives CDR1 SGHDT, CDR2 YYEEEE. The ends were cut back, 1 base at V and 7 bases at J, with 11 bases in the middle. This CDR3 spans 14 amino acids. The full variable domain, rest sourced from reference TRBV5-6 and TRBJ1-4, is DAGVTQSPTHLIKTRGQQVTLRCSPKSGHDTVSWYQQALGQGPQFIFQYYEEEERQRGNFPDRFSGHQFPNYSSELNVNALLLGDSALYLCASSLSGAVEKLFFGSGTQLSVL.

This clonotype has just a few counts. This sequence joins TRBV7-2 and TRBJ2-1; no reliable D call. The CDR3 runs to 14 residues. The V end lost 2 bases, the J end lost 2 bases, and 7 bases lay between the germline ends. Germline values: CDR1 SGHTA, CDR2 FQGNSA. CDR3 bases: TGTGCCAGCAGCTTACCAACAGCCTACAATGAGCAGTTCTTC. Protein sequence: CASSLPTAYNEQFF.

This clonotype was counted a few times. The chain joins TRBV28 to TRBJ2-7; D unclear. The germline CDR1 and CDR2 sequences are MDHEN and SYDVKM. The CDR3 covers 13 residues. Trimming pared 1 base from V and 4 bases from J, leaving 8 bases between. The CDR3 loop is CASSLYINYEQYF. DNA for the CDR3: TGTGCCAGCAGTTTATATATCAATTACGAGCAGTACTTC. Using reference TRBV28 and TRBJ2-7 for the parts outside the CDR3, the full variable domain is DVKVTQSSRYLVKRTGEKVFLECVQDMDHENMFWYRQDPGLGLRLIYFSYDVKMKEKGDIPEGYSVSREKKERFSLILESASTNQTSMYLCASSLYINYEQYFGPGTRLTVT.

The chain carries TRBV29-1 and TRBJ1-5; 8 positions match TRBD1. With V trimmed by 4 bases and J by 6 bases, 5 bases remained unmatched. This CDR3 has 13 residues. Germline loops: CDR1 SQVTM, CDR2 ANQGSEA. CDR3 in DNA: TGCAGCGTTGCAGGGGGCAGCGGTCAGCCCCAGCATTTT. It translates to CSVAGGSGQPQHF.